A selection of T cell receptor beta chains follows, all from one sample in a study of blood T cell repertoires in COVID-19. Assay used: immunoSEQ multiplex PCR; TCRdb lists only in-frame clones, some missing. In the table there are roughly 260,000 clones, about 88% of which are singletons. The specimen sequenced was peripheral blood. These receptors all come from a man aged 60 to 75 who had recovered from COVID-19. Both conserved end residues are part of each CDR3. The D gene is left open where the match is weak. Some rows have no size entry. The others give once, few or many, or a class for an expanded clone.

CASSSGGGDQPQHF | TGTGCCAGCAGCTCCGGCGGGGGCGATCAGCCCCAGCATTTT | . | 14 | . | TRBJ1-5 | TRBV5-6
CAWSAGGALSYTF | TGTGCCTGGAGTGCGGGGGGCGCGCTGAGCTACACCTTC | . | 13 | . | TRBJ1-2 | TRBV30
CASNLMGAYGYTF | TGTGCCAGCAATCTTATGGGGGCCTATGGCTACACCTTC | . | 13 | once | TRBJ1-2 | TRBV28
CASSVRGGDTEAFF | TGTGCCAGCAGCGTACGGGGGGGTGACACTGAAGCTTTCTTT | . | 14 | . | TRBJ1-1 | TRBV2
CASSLDRENTGELFF | TGCGCCAGCAGCTTGGACAGGGAGAACACCGGGGAGCTGTTTTTT | . | 15 | . | TRBJ2-2 | TRBV5-1
CATSDSRQVPTYGYTF | TGTGCCACCAGTGACTCCCGACAGGTCCCCACCTATGGCTACACCTTC | . | 16 | . | TRBJ1-2 | TRBV24-1
CASSWYGGEAFF | TGTGCCAGCAGTTGGTACGGCGGAGAAGCTTTCTTT | . | 12 | . | TRBJ1-1 | TRBV12-3/TRBV12-4
CASSVVERNQPQHF | TGTGCCAGCAGCGTAGTGGAGCGCAATCAGCCCCAGCATTTT | . | 14 | . | TRBJ1-5 | TRBV9
CATSDSTALPRNQPQHF | TGTGCCACCAGTGATTCCACAGCCCTACCCCGCAATCAGCCCCAGCATTTT | . | 17 | . | TRBJ1-5 | TRBV24-1
CASKRTGGGEKLFF | TGTGCCAGCAAACGGACAGGGGGCGGTGAAAAACTGTTTTTT | TRBD1 | 14 | . | TRBJ1-4 | TRBV2
CASSLSGGTGNTIYF | TGTGCCAGCAGCTTATCGGGGGGCACCGGAAACACCATATATTTT | . | 15 | . | TRBJ1-3 | TRBV11-1
CASSPGRLVQETQYF | TGTGCCAGCAGTCCGGGGAGGTTGGTGCAAGAGACCCAGTACTTC | . | 15 | . | TRBJ2-5 | TRBV6-5
CASKYAGHNEQFF | TGTGCCAGCAAATACGCGGGGCACAATGAGCAGTTCTTC | . | 13 | . | TRBJ2-1 | TRBV6-5
CASSSGTPNTEAFF | TGTGCCAGCAGTTCCGGGACACCGAACACTGAAGCTTTCTTT | . | 14 | . | TRBJ1-1 | TRBV6-5
CASISSGELFF | TGCGCCAGCATTTCGTCCGGGGAGCTGTTTTTT | . | 11 | once | TRBJ2-2 | TRBV10-1
CASSGGQGISPLHF | TGTGCCAGTAGTGGAGGACAGGGGATTTCACCCCTCCACTTT | TRBD1 | 14 | . | TRBJ1-6 | TRBV19
CASSLNVGAVYEQYF | TGTGCCAGCAGCTTGAATGTGGGGGCAGTCTACGAGCAGTACTTC | . | 15 | . | TRBJ2-7 | TRBV5-4
CASSFRDSTINSQETQYF | TGCGCCAGCAGCTTCCGGGACTCCACAATCAACAGCCAAGAGACCCAGTACTTC | . | 18 | . | TRBJ2-5 | TRBV5-1
CASSLGAANTGELFF | TGTGCCAGCAGCTTAGGGGCGGCGAACACCGGGGAGCTGTTTTTT | . | 15 | . | TRBJ2-2 | TRBV13
CASTNAGTGSFGNNEKLFF | TGTGCCAGTACCAACGCCGGGACAGGCTCTTTTGGCAATAATGAAAAACTGTTTTTT | TRBD1 | 19 | . | TRBJ1-4 | TRBV19
CASSLNRGKGTEAFF | TGCGCCAGCAGCCTTAACCGGGGGAAGGGGACTGAAGCTTTCTTT | . | 15 | once | TRBJ1-1 | TRBV4-1
CASSQTGGYEQFF | TGTGCCAGCAGCCAAACAGGGGGGTATGAGCAGTTCTTC | TRBD1 | 13 | . | TRBJ2-1 | TRBV4-2
CASRWTGTGELFF | TGTGCCAGCAGATGGACAGGCACCGGGGAGCTGTTTTTT | TRBD1 | 13 | . | TRBJ2-2 | TRBV12-3/TRBV12-4
CASSTGGHNQPQHF | TGTGCCAGTAGCACAGGGGGCCACAATCAGCCCCAGCATTTT | TRBD1 | 14 | . | TRBJ1-5 | TRBV19
CSASPGTVKTYEQYF | TGCAGTGCTAGTCCGGGGACAGTAAAAACCTACGAGCAGTACTTC | TRBD1 | 15 | . | TRBJ2-7 | TRBV20-1
CSVGDRAQFF | TGCAGCGTTGGGGACAGGGCGCAGTTCTTC | TRBD1 | 10 | . | TRBJ2-1 | TRBV29-1
CASSVPSGGNEQFF | TGTGCCAGCAGCGTACCTAGCGGGGGAAATGAGCAGTTCTTC | TRBD2 | 14 | . | TRBJ2-1 | TRBV9
CASSGYRGSAEAFF | TGTGCCAGCAGCGGATACAGGGGTTCCGCTGAAGCTTTCTTT | TRBD1 | 14 | few | TRBJ1-1 | TRBV11-2
CASSLGQGRYEQYF | TGTGCCAGCAGCTTAGGACAGGGGCGATACGAGCAGTACTTC | TRBD1 | 14 | . | TRBJ2-7 | TRBV7-2
CASSRDTNTEAFF | TGTGCCAGCAGTCGGGACACGAACACTGAAGCTTTCTTT | . | 13 | . | TRBJ1-1 | TRBV6-4
CASSIRQGAYHEQYF | TGTGCCAGCAGCATCAGACAGGGGGCGTACCACGAGCAGTACTTC | . | 15 | . | TRBJ2-7 | TRBV21-1
CAWDRLQGYTF | TGTGCCTGGGACAGATTGCAAGGCTACACCTTC | . | 11 | . | TRBJ1-2 | TRBV30
CASSLGAGSGNTIYF | TGTGCCAGCAGCTTGGGCGCGGGATCAGGAAACACCATATATTTT | . | 15 | . | TRBJ1-3 | TRBV5-5
CASSYGGQEHGYTF | TGTGCCAGCAGTTACGGCGGACAGGAACATGGCTACACCTTC | TRBD1 | 14 | . | TRBJ1-2 | TRBV6-5
CASSQGLAGGPQYF | TGTGCCAGCAGCCAAGGACTAGCGGGGGGGCCTCAGTACTTC | TRBD2 | 14 | . | TRBJ2-7 | TRBV3-1/TRBV3-2
CASSFGTEETQYF | TGTGCCAGCAGCTTTGGTACAGAAGAGACCCAGTACTTC | . | 13 | . | TRBJ2-5 | TRBV13
CASSQVFRGRRGTTGELFF | TGCGCCAGCAGCCAAGTCTTCAGGGGGCGTCGGGGTACCACCGGGGAGCTGTTTTTT | TRBD1 | 19 | . | TRBJ2-2 | TRBV4-1
CASSPNGPYEQYF | TGTGCCAGCAGCCCGAATGGCCCCTACGAGCAGTACTTC | . | 13 | few | TRBJ2-7 | TRBV6-5
CASSLQGNEQFF | TGTGCCAGCAGCTTACAGGGGAATGAGCAGTTCTTC | TRBD1 | 12 | . | TRBJ2-1 | TRBV5-5
CASSLEGVGGFF | TGCGCCAGCAGCTTGGAGGGGGTTGGCGGGTTCTTC | . | 12 | . | TRBJ2-1 | TRBV5-1
CASSLPGQGSVQPQHF | TGCGCCAGCAGTCTTCCGGGACAGGGGTCGGTTCAGCCCCAGCATTTT | TRBD1 | 16 | . | TRBJ1-5 | TRBV10-2
CASSLSGGAGINEQFF | TGTGCCAGCAGCTTAAGTGGAGGGGCAGGAATCAATGAGCAGTTCTTC | . | 16 | once | TRBJ2-1 | TRBV7-3
CASSSGTGPSSRAFF | TGTGCCAGCAGCTCCGGGACAGGCCCTTCCAGTAGAGCTTTCTTT | TRBD1 | 15 | . | TRBJ1-1 | TRBV11-2
CATSAGGQGPGYTF | TGTGCCACCAGTGCCGGGGGACAGGGCCCGGGCTACACCTTC | TRBD1 | 14 | many | TRBJ1-2 | TRBV24-1
CSARETFEAPQHF | TGCAGCGCCCGCGAGACTTTTGAGGCGCCCCAGCATTTT | . | 13 | few | TRBJ1-5 | TRBV29-1
CASRATGVGYGYTF | TGTGCCAGCAGAGCAACAGGGGTCGGCTATGGCTACACCTTC | TRBD1 | 14 | . | TRBJ1-2 | TRBV6-5
CASSLTAGLRSYEQYF | TGTGCCAGCAGCTTAACGGCGGGCCTCCGCTCCTACGAGCAGTACTTC | . | 16 | . | TRBJ2-7 | TRBV7-8